Presented here are 32 T cell receptor beta chains from one specimen sequenced in a study of blood T cell repertoires in COVID-19. Libraries were prepared by immunoSEQ multiplex PCR; TCRdb keeps only in-frame clonotypes and omits some of them. The data contain about 87,000 clones, over 75% of them singletons. The sequenced material came from peripheral blood. These receptors were obtained from an older woman with acute or convalescent COVID-19.

V usage is TRBV14 and J usage is TRBJ2-2; TRBD1 matches 9 bases. The CDR3 totals 16 residues. The germline V gene encodes CDR1 SGHDN and CDR2 FVKESK. Losses at the gene ends were 4 bases for V and 3 bases for J; bases not matched to a gene: 6. CDR3 in amino acids: CASSPAGTGYTGELFF. CDR3 sequence (DNA): TGTGCCAGCAGCCCGGCCGGGACAGGGTACACCGGGGAGCTGTTTTTT.

This clone appeared a few times. The rearrangement joins TRBV7-2 to TRBJ1-1, with unresolved D. V was shortened by 2 bases and J by 0 bases, with 10 bases between the two germline ends. The CDR3 runs to 15 residues. Germline V lookup: CDR1 SGHTA, CDR2 FQGNSA. The CDR3 sequence: CASSLFRHLNTEAFF. In nucleotides, the CDR3 is TGTGCCAGCAGCTTATTCAGGCATTTGAACACTGAAGCTTTCTTT. The full variable domain, in which reference TRBV7-2 and TRBJ1-1 provide the parts outside the CDR3, is GAGVSQSPSNKVTEKGKDVELRCDPISGHTALYWYRQSLGQGLEFLIYFQGNSAPDKSGLPSDRFSAERTGGSVSTLTIQRTQQEDSAVYLCASSLFRHLNTEAFFGQGTRLTVV.

The chain recombines TRBV5-4 with TRBJ2-1; the D gene is possibly TRBD2 (6 bases). The germline V gene encodes CDR1 SGHNT and CDR2 YYREEE (reference sequence). Trimming stripped 0 bases from V and 6 bases from J, with 13 bases between. The CDR3 is 15 residues long. The CDR3 DNA reads TGTGCCAGCAGCTTGGGAGGGATAGCGGTCAATGAGCAGTTCTTC. This translates into CASSLGGIAVNEQFF. Full variable domain (missing parts from reference TRBV5-4 and TRBJ2-1): ETGVTQSPTHLIKTRGQQVTLRCSSQSGHNTVSWYQQALGQGPQFIFQYYREEENGRGNFPPRFSGLQFPNYSSELNVNALELDDSALYLCASSLGGIAVNEQFFGPGTRLTVL.

The chain employs TRBV5-4 and TRBJ1-1; 7 bases line up with TRBD1. This CDR3 has 14 amino acids. The germline CDR1 and CDR2 sequences are SGHNT and YYREEE (reference sequence). J lost 2 bases, V lost 10 bases, and 11 bases had no gene match. This CDR3 is CAARQGRQNTEAFF. DNA for the CDR3: TGTGCCGCAAGACAGGGAAGACAAAACACTGAAGCTTTCTTT.

This chain connects TRBV11-3 to TRBJ2-3, with D possibly matching TRBD1 (5 bases). The CDR3 has 15 residues. Per germline, CDR1 SGHNT and CDR2 YENEEA. Trimming took off 0 bases at V and 3 bases at J, with 10 bases between the two ends. As DNA, the CDR3 is TGTGCCAGCAGCTTAGATCGGCCAGGGACAGATACGCAGTATTTT. Protein product: CASSLDRPGTDTQYF. The full variable domain, with the rest looked up from reference TRBV11-3 and TRBJ2-3, is EAGVVQSPRYKIIEKKQPVAFWCNPISGHNTLYWYLQNLGQGPELLIRYENEEAVDDSQLPKDRFSAERLKGVDSTLKIQPAELGDSAVYLCASSLDRPGTDTQYFGPGTRLTVL.

The chain has TRBV2 and TRBJ1-1; 8 nucleotides align to TRBD1. With V trimmed by 5 bases and J by 6 bases, 8 bases remained unmatched. The CDR3 runs 14 residues. From germline, CDR1 is SNHLY and CDR2 FYNNEI. CDR3 DNA: TGTGCCAGCAGTCCAGGGGGCTGGGCTGCTGAAGCTTTCTTT. The encoded protein is CASSPGGWAAEAFF.

The chain is built from TRBV19 and TRBJ1-1, with D tentatively TRBD1 (5 bases). Deletions cut 4 bases from V and 7 bases from J, with 7 bases between. The CDR3 loop spans 11 amino acids. From germline, CDR1 is LNHDA and CDR2 SQIVND (reference sequence). DNA for the CDR3: TGTGCCAGTAGTACAGGGTATGAAGCTTTCTTT. This translates into CASSTGYEAFF.

This clone was observed a handful of times. This chain joins TRBV18 and TRBJ1-1; D remains ambiguous. Trimming took 4 bases from V and 1 from J, leaving 13 bases between them. The CDR3 contains 15 residues. Germline CDR1 KGHSH, CDR2 LQKENI. CDR3 in DNA: TGTGCCAGCTCACACTCCGGGATCTCGAACACTGAAGCTTTCTTT. It translates to CASSHSGISNTEAFF.

This clone was seen more than once but under ten times. V is TRBV27 and J is TRBJ2-1, with D possibly matching TRBD2 (6 bases). Germline V gene sequence: CDR1 MNHEY, CDR2 SMNVEV (reference sequence). Trimming removed 7 bases at V and 6 bases at J, with 16 bases between. This CDR3 is 14 amino acids long. The CDR3 spells CASNPPGAVNEQFF. DNA of the CDR3: TGTGCCAGCAACCCCCCGGGAGCCGTCAATGAGCAGTTCTTC.

The chain employs TRBV19 and TRBJ1-4; no clear D. Germline CDR1 and CDR2: LNHDA and SQIVND (reference sequence). The CDR3 contains 12 residues. V was trimmed by 5 bases and J by 5 bases, leaving 6 bases between them. The CDR3 nucleotides are TGTGCCAGTAGTCCGGAGAATGAAAAACTGTTTTTT. Translated, it gives CASSPENEKLFF.

The V and J genes are TRBV15 and TRBJ2-7, with 8 bases aligning to TRBD1. This CDR3 is 16 amino acids long. Germline assignment: CDR1 LNHNV and CDR2 YYDKDF (reference sequence). The junction had 4 bases not matched to a gene; V was cut back by 0 bases and J by 0 bases. CDR3 in DNA: TGTGCCACCAGCAGAGATGAAGGACAGGGCTCCTACGAGCAGTACTTC. Amino acid sequence: CATSRDEGQGSYEQYF.

V gene TRBV7-9 combines with J gene TRBJ2-7; 8 bases map to TRBD1. Germline CDR1 is SEHNR and CDR2 is FQNEAQ (reference sequence). This CDR3 contains 16 residues. The V segment lost 3 bases and the J segment 1 base; nucleotides outside the gene matches: 8. The CDR3 bases are TGTGCCAGCAGCTTCAACCCCGGGACAGGATCCTACGAGCAGTACTTC. This encodes CASSFNPGTGSYEQYF.

The chain joins TRBV9 to TRBJ2-5; D is possibly TRBD1 (6 bases). Trimming cost V 3 bases and J 2 bases, with 20 bases left between them. This CDR3 is built from 17 residues. Per germline, CDR1 SGDLS and CDR2 YYNGEE. CDR3 sequence (DNA): TGTGCCAGCAGCGAGGGGAGTGGTCTGGGGGCACAAGAGACCCAGTACTTC. Amino acid sequence: CASSEGSGLGAQETQYF.

The chain employs TRBV19 and TRBJ2-1, with D tentatively TRBD2 (6 bases). Germline CDR1 is LNHDA and CDR2 is SQIVND (reference sequence). CDR3 length equals 12 residues. V lost 6 bases and J 8 bases, leaving 11 bases between the germline ends. CDR3 residues: CASSHQRDEQFF. CDR3 nucleotide sequence: TGTGCCAGTAGCCACCAGCGGGATGAGCAGTTCTTC.

The V and J genes are TRBV6-5 and TRBJ1-1; D not resolved. Germline CDR1 MNHEY, CDR2 SVGAGI. The V end was cut by 4 bases, the J end by 1 base, with 16 bases between. The CDR3 contains 16 residues. CDR3 nucleotides: TGTGCCAGCAGTTCCCCCTACCGGGAAGGGAACACTGAAGCTTTCTTT. It encodes CASSSPYREGNTEAFF.

This clone was counted once. This chain connects TRBV27 to TRBJ2-5, with D perhaps TRBD1 (5 bases). The length of the CDR3 is 13 residues. Germline CDR1 MNHEY, CDR2 SMNVEV (reference sequence). V shed 5 bases and J shed 3 bases, with 10 bases lying between them. The chain's CDR3 is CASSLQGKETQYF. CDR3 coding DNA: TGTGCCAGCAGTCTTCAGGGTAAAGAGACCCAGTACTTC.

The chain uses TRBV30 and TRBJ1-6, with TRBD1 identical over 9 bases. The CDR3 sequence is 16 residues long. Germline CDR1 reads GTSNPN; CDR2 reads SVGIG (reference sequence). J lost 6 bases, V lost 4 bases, and 10 bases had no gene match. The CDR3 sequence is CAWTKQGALVNSPLHF. CDR3 bases: TGTGCCTGGACCAAACAGGGGGCTCTAGTTAATTCACCCCTCCACTTT.

In its sample, this clone was seen once. The chain links TRBV11-2 to TRBJ1-6, with D perhaps TRBD1 (5 bases). Trimming pared 6 bases from V and 10 bases from J, leaving 19 bases between. CDR3 length: 15 amino acids. Germline CDR1 reads SGHAT; CDR2 reads FQNNGV. The CDR3 sequence is CASSRGGLYGSPLHF. The CDR3 nucleotides read TGTGCCAGCAGTCGGGGGGGACTTTACGGCTCACCCCTCCACTTT.

The rearrangement links TRBV5-1 to TRBJ1-1, with D hard to call. Germline V gene data show CDR1 as SGHRS and CDR2 as YFSETQ. V was pared by 2 bases and J by 6 bases, with 14 bases between. The CDR3 runs 14 residues. CDR3 region: CASSFGSQLSEAFF. DNA of the CDR3: TGCGCCAGCAGCTTTGGGTCACAGCTCTCTGAAGCTTTCTTT. The full variable domain, completed using reference TRBV5-1 and TRBJ1-1, is KAGVTQTPRYLIKTRGQQVTLSCSPISGHRSVSWYQQTPGQGLQFLFEYFSETQRNKGNFPGRFSGRQFSNSRSEMNVSTLELGDSALYLCASSFGSQLSEAFFGQGTRLTVV.

This clone appeared many times. The genes are TRBV5-6 and TRBJ1-1; 10 positions match TRBD1. CDR3 length: 16 residues. Per germline, CDR1 SGHDT and CDR2 YYEEEE. J was trimmed by 3 bases and V by 3 bases; bases with no gene match: 8. CDR3 loop: CASSSTGTGVYTEAFF. In DNA form, the CDR3 reads TGTGCCAGCAGCTCCACCGGGACAGGGGTTTACACTGAAGCTTTCTTT.

The chain joins TRBV29-1 to TRBJ1-1; a weak D match, TRBD1 (6 bases). Germline V CDR1 and CDR2: SQVTM, ANQGSEA. Trimming removed 7 bases from V and 6 bases from J, with 21 bases in between. The CDR3 is 14 amino acids. CDR3 nucleotide sequence: TGCAGCGCGAAGGGGTATACAGGGACGGCTGAAGCTTTCTTT. Its translation: CSAKGYTGTAEAFF.

This rearrangement joins TRBV6-6 to TRBJ1-1, with D unresolved. Per the germline V gene, CDR1 is MNHNY and CDR2 is SVGAGI (reference sequence). Trimming left V 7 bases short and J 0 bases short, with 9 bases between. The CDR3 is 13 residues long. This chain's CDR3 is CASKTLMNTEAFF. Written as DNA, the CDR3 is TGTGCCAGCAAAACTCTTATGAACACTGAAGCTTTCTTT.

As concerns this clone: At one of its ends the junction is not consistent with the germline gene, which may arise from a read error. CDR3 region: CARSAAGGGGLNEQFF. In DNA form, the CDR3 reads TGCGCCCGCAGTGCGGCGGGGGGGGGAGGGTTGAATGAGCAGTTCTTC. The V gene is TRBV10-1, the J gene TRBJ2-1, with TRBD2 identical over 9 bases. Germline V gene data show CDR1 as WNHNN and CDR2 as SYGVQD (reference sequence). The CDR3 extends over 16 amino acids.

This sequence joins TRBV9 and TRBJ2-2; D remains unclear. Germline V gives CDR1 SGDLS, CDR2 YYNGEE. This CDR3 has 14 amino acids. V was clipped by 0 bases and J by 3 bases, with 6 bases between them. CDR3: CASSVAGDTGELFF. The CDR3 nucleotides read TGTGCCAGCAGCGTAGCTGGAGACACCGGGGAGCTGTTTTTT.

This clone has more than one count but fewer than ten. This chain uses TRBV14 with TRBJ1-2; D remains unclear. CDR3 length: 13 residues. Germline values: CDR1 SGHDN, CDR2 FVKESK. V was cut by 1 base and J by 7 bases, with 10 bases left in between. The CDR3 is CASSQARVRGYTF. Here the CDR3 DNA reads TGTGCCAGCAGCCAAGCCCGGGTTCGTGGCTACACCTTC. The complete variable domain, with remaining parts taken from reference TRBV14 and TRBJ1-2, reads EAGVTQFPSHSVIEKGQTVTLRCDPISGHDNLYWYRRVMGKEIKFLLHFVKESKQDESGMPNNRFLAERTGGTYSTLKVQPAELEDSGVYFCASSQARVRGYTFGSGTRLTVV.

The chain employs TRBV5-1 and TRBJ1-2, with TRBD1 matching over 7 bases. V lost 4 bases to trimming and J lost 12 bases; unmatched junction nucleotides: 18. The V gene's germline CDR1 is SGHRS and CDR2 YFSETQ. The CDR3 is 15 residues long. DNA for the CDR3: TGCGCCAGCAGCCCCATCGCCGGGACAGATAAACTACACACCTTC. As protein: CASSPIAGTDKLHTF.

This chain links TRBV18 with TRBJ1-1, with 12 bases that match TRBD1. The CDR3 consists of 18 residues. J gave up 1 base and V 3 bases, and 9 bases lay outside the gene matches. Germline values: CDR1 KGHSH, CDR2 LQKENI. Here the CDR3 DNA reads TGTGCCAGCTCACCGATTCCGGGACAGGGGGCCGGGAACACTGAAGCTTTCTTT. Residues: CASSPIPGQGAGNTEAFF.

The chain combines TRBV15 with TRBJ2-5, with 7 bases fitting TRBD1. V shed 1 base, J shed 4 bases, and the junction held 6 bases outside the gene matches. This CDR3 comprises 15 residues. CDR1 and CDR2 from the germline V gene are LNHNV and YYDKDF (reference sequence). This CDR3 is CATSRVSAGGETQYF. As DNA, the CDR3 is TGTGCCACCAGCAGAGTCTCGGCAGGGGGAGAGACCCAGTACTTC.

This sequence joins TRBV4-1 and TRBJ1-1; D gene ambiguous. The V end lost 0 bases, the J end lost 3 bases, and 11 bases lay between the germline ends. Germline V gene sequence: CDR1 MGHRA, CDR2 YSYEKL. The CDR3 loop spans 15 amino acids. The CDR3 DNA reads as TGCGCCAGCAGCCAAGAAGGAACCGGGGACACTGAAGCTTTCTTT. Translated: CASSQEGTGDTEAFF.

The chain links TRBV12-3 or TRBV12-4 to TRBJ1-2; 9 bases match TRBD1. After removal of 6 bases from V and 10 bases from J, the junction contained 9 bases not matched to a gene. CDR3 length equals 13 residues. CDR3 coding DNA: TGTGCCAGCAGGGGACAGGGAGCTTTTGTCTACACCTTC. Its translation is CASRGQGAFVYTF.

The table lists this clone with a few counts. The chain employs TRBV7-8 and TRBJ1-5; D unclear. Germline CDR1 is SGHVS and CDR2 is FQNEAQ. Trimming cost V 1 base and J 4 bases, with 8 bases left between them. CDR3 length: 14 residues. The CDR3 loop reads CASSLVSQNQPQHF. Here the CDR3 DNA reads TGTGCCAGCAGCTTAGTCTCCCAGAATCAGCCCCAGCATTTT.

The sample holds a few counts of this clone. V gene TRBV19 combines with J gene TRBJ2-1; possible D gene TRBD1, 5 bases. The CDR3 runs to 15 residues. The germline V gene encodes CDR1 LNHDA and CDR2 SQIVND (reference sequence). Trimming stripped 7 bases from V and 5 bases from J, with 18 bases between. CDR3 protein: CASNPSWGLHNEQFF. The CDR3, as DNA: TGTGCCAGTAACCCGTCATGGGGCTTACACAATGAGCAGTTCTTC. The entire variable domain, with the rest obtained from reference TRBV19 and TRBJ2-1, is as follows: DGGITQSPKYLFRKEGQNVTLSCEQNLNHDAMYWYRQDPGQGLRLIYYSQIVNDFQKGDIAEGYSVSREKKESFPLTVTSAQKNPTAFYLCASNPSWGLHNEQFFGPGTRLTVL.